The clone carrying this T cell receptor (beta chain) was found many times. This sample is part of a study of metastatic and nonmetastatic thyroid tumors. Germline V CDR1 and CDR2: SNHLY, FYNNEI. V lost 5 bases and J lost 2, with 12 bases in between. This CDR3 region has 14 residues. Nobody among the patients had been given any treatment before thyroid surgery. TCRdb re-clonotyped the PCR reads through MiXCR. The sample includes tens of thousands of clones, about 17% of them seen just once. The genes are TRBV2 and TRBJ1-2, with no clear D. This TCR was sampled from a female donor with papillary thyroid cancer or a benign thyroid nodule (not recorded which). Some clones in this sample may be carry-over from other donors' samples. The sample was blood. The CDR3 reads CASSKSPGNYGYTF. The CDR3 bases are TGTGCCAGCAGTAAGAGCCCCGGGAACTATGGCTACACCTTC.